This TCR beta chain originates from a study of blood T cell repertoires in COVID-19. For the study at large: COVID-19 samples, acute and convalescent, were from the United States, Italy and Spain.

The CDR3 is made up of 15 amino acids. Germline CDR1 is LGHNT and CDR2 is FRNRAP. Trimming at V came to 2 bases and at J to 4 bases, leaving 6 bases not matched to a gene. Clones were sequenced by immunoSEQ multiplex PCR, and TCRdb holds only the in-frame ones, with some missing. There are about 240,000 clones in the sample; approximately 83% occur only once, and around 9.9% lies in the top ten. The specimen was peripheral blood. The sequence derives from a woman older than 75 with acute or convalescent COVID-19. The J gene is TRBJ1-2, the V gene TRBV12-5; 8 positions match TRBD1. The CDR3 nucleotides are TGTGCTAGTGGTTTGTGGACAGGGCAGAGCTATGGCTACACCTTC. This encodes CASGLWTGQSYGYTF.